This entry concerns a single TCR beta chain. This sample was included in a study of blood T cell repertoires in COVID-19. The CDR3 sequence is 13 residues long. CDR1 SGHTA and CDR2 FQGTGA come from the germline V gene. With 5 bases clipped from V and 10 bases from J, the junction kept 7 bases outside the gene matches. TCRdb's copy holds only in-frame clones and misses some; the assay was immunoSEQ multiplex PCR. The sample holds approximately 40,000 clones; 87% are singletons and the top ten take approximately 3.8%. Source material: peripheral blood. This clonotype originated in a man in his forties with COVID-19, enrolled during active disease. V and J are TRBV7-3 and TRBJ2-1, with 8 bases identical to TRBD2. CDR3 amino acids: CASSPTSVREQFF. CDR3 coding DNA: TGTGCCAGCAGCCCGACTAGCGTTCGAGAGCAGTTCTTC.